This T cell receptor beta chain was profiled in a study of blood T cell repertoires in COVID-19. Between the trimmed V and J ends, which lost 0 bases and 4 bases, there was a span of 12 bases. The CDR3 is 15 amino acids. CDR1 LNHDA and CDR2 SQIVND come from the germline V gene (reference sequence). Authors' data handling: Estimation of nucleated cell counts relied on the amplification of reference gene primers. Profiling relied on immunoSEQ multiplex PCR, and the TCRdb table lists in-frame clones only, not all of them. V, J and clone size are those of that table, while D and trimming were read from the DNA. Among about 300,000 clones listed, about 85% were seen once. The study drew participants aged about 18 to 95 years from about two dozen US areas. Clinical history reported by participants formed the basis on which cohorts were assigned. All recovered Cohort 3 donors got two negative PCRs, got clearance, or saw symptom resolution.

The chain links TRBV19 to TRBJ1-2; TRBD1 is a possible D gene (5 bases). Sequenced: PBMCs or T cells enriched from blood (not recorded which). The receptor was derived from a woman in her fifties or sixties who had recovered from COVID-19. This CDR3 reads CASSIDLDSSYGYTF. The DNA for the CDR3 is TGTGCCAGTAGTATAGATCTAGACAGCTCCTATGGCTACACCTTC.